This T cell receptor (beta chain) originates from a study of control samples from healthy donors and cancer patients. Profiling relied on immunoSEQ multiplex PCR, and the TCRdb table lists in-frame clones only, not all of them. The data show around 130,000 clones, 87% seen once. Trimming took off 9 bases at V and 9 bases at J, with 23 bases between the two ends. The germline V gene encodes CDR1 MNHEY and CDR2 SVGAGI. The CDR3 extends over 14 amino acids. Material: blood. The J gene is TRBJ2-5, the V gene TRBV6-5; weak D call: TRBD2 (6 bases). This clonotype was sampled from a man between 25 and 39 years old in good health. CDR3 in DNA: TGTGCCAGTTGTACGGGACTCAGGTTTGAGGCCCAGTACTTC. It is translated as CASCTGLRFEAQYF.